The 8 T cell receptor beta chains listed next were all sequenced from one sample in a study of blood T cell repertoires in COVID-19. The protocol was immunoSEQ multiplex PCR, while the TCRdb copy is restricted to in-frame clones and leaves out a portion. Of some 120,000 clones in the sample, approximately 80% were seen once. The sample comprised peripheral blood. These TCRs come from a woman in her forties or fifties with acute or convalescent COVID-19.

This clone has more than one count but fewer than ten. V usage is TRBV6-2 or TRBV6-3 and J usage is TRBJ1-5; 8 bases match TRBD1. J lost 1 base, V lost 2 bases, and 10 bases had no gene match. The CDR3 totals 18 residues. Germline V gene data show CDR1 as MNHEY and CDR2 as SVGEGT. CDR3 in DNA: TGTGCCAGCAGTTACCCTATCACCGGACAGGGCAGCAATCAGCCCCAGCATTTT. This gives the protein CASSYPITGQGSNQPQHF.

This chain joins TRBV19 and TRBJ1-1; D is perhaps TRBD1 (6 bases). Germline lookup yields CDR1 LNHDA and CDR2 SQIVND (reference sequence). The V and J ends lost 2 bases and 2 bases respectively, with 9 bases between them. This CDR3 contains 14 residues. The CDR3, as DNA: TGTGCCAGTAGTATATGGGGGCGAAACACTGAAGCTTTCTTT. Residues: CASSIWGRNTEAFF.

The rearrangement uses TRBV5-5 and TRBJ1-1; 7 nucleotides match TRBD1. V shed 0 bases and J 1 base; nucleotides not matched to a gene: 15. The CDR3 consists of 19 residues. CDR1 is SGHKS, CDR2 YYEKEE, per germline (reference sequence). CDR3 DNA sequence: TGTGCCAGCAGCTTGGCCTTTGCAGATCCGACAGGGCGGAACACTGAAGCTTTCTTT. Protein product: CASSLAFADPTGRNTEAFF.

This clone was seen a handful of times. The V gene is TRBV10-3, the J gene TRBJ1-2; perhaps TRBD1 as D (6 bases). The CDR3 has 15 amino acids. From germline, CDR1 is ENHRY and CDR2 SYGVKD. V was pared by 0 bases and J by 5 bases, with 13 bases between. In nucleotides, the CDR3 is TGTGCCATCAGTGAGTCCTCCGGCAGGGGTTATGGCTACACCTTC. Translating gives CAISESSGRGYGYTF.

The CDR3 nucleotides read TGTGCCAGCAAGCGGTGGAACACCGGGGAGCTGTTTTTT. It codes for CASKRWNTGELFF. The chain is built from TRBV27 and TRBJ2-2; possible D gene TRBD2, 5 bases. This CDR3 spans 13 amino acids. The germline CDR1 and CDR2 sequences are MNHEY and SMNVEV (reference sequence). Deletions cut 7 bases from V and 1 base from J, with 7 bases between.

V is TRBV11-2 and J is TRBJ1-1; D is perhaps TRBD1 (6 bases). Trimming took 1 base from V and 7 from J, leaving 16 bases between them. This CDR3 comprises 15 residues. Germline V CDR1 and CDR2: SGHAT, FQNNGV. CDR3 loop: CASSLGRLGAGEAFF. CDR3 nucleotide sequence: TGTGCCAGCAGCTTAGGGAGGCTGGGGGCGGGTGAAGCTTTCTTT.

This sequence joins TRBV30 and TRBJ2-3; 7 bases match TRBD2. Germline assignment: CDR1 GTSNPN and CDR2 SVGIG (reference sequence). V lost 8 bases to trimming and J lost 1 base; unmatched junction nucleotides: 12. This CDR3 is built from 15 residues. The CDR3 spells CALRAGGGGTDTQYF. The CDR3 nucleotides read TGTGCCCTAAGAGCCGGCGGGGGTGGCACAGATACGCAGTATTTT.

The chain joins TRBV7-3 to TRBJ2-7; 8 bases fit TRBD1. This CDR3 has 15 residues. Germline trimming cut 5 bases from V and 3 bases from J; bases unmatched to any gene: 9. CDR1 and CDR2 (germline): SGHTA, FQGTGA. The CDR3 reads CASSPRGTGDYEQYF. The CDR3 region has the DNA TGTGCCAGCAGCCCCAGGGGGACAGGAGACTACGAGCAGTACTTC.